This T cell receptor beta chain appears in the sequencing data of a study of shared clonotypes between healthy human individuals. Study conclusions and caveats: Sampling involved blood alone; tissue repertoires likely differ.

The CDR3 spans 16 residues. The germline V gene has CDR1 KGHSH and CDR2 LQKENI. V lost 2 bases, J lost 4 bases, and 7 bases stayed unmatched. Splitting the CD4+ cells yielded a CD45RA+ naive subset and a CD45RA-negative memory subset. On this clone: Its antigen is as yet unknown.

TCRdb's copy holds only in-frame clones and misses some; the assay was immunoSEQ multiplex PCR. The sample lists about 990,000 clones, approximately 78% seen once, with roughly 0.55% in the top ten. The sequencing sample was made of memory CD4+ T cells from PBMCs. The subset here: CD45RA-negative fraction. The chain links TRBV18 to TRBJ2-5; 10 bases agree with TRBD2. The receptor was derived from a man aged 18-30 years in good health. Some clones in this sample may be carry-over from other donors' samples. CDR3 loop: CASSPSPQREGETQYF. In DNA form, the CDR3 reads TGTGCCAGCTCACCATCCCCCCAGCGGGAGGGAGAGACCCAGTACTTC. Variable domain in full (rest from reference TRBV18 and TRBJ2-5): NAGVMQNPRHLVRRRGQEARLRCSPMKGHSHVYWYRQLPEEGLKFMVYLQKENIIDESGMPKERFSAEFPKEGPSILRIQQVVRGDSAAYFCASSPSPQREGETQYFGPGTRLLVL.